The 20 T cell receptor beta chains below all came from one sample that was sequenced in a study of pediatric ulcerative colitis. Rectal tissue came from one to two pinch biopsies taken at colonoscopy. Only in-frame clones appear in the TCRdb table, and some are missing; sequencing was by immunoSEQ multiplex PCR. Of 30,000 or so clones in the sample, roughly 81% were seen once. Material: gut tissue. Every receptor here comes from a boy younger than 18 with mild ulcerative colitis.

The rearrangement links TRBV5-5 to TRBJ1-1; tentative D call: TRBD1 (6 bases). The germline V and J ends were trimmed by 0 bases and 5 bases, with 8 bases remaining between them. Germline V lookup: CDR1 SGHKS, CDR2 YYEKEE (reference sequence). The CDR3 runs to 13 residues. This CDR3 is CASSLEGGTEAFF. The CDR3 coding sequence is TGTGCCAGCAGCTTGGAAGGGGGGACTGAAGCTTTCTTT.

The genes are TRBV11-2 and TRBJ2-7, with 8 bases fitting TRBD1. Per germline, CDR1 SGHAT and CDR2 FQNNGV. This CDR3 is 16 amino acids long. The junction had 11 bases not matched to a gene; V was cut back by 3 bases and J by 4 bases. The CDR3, as DNA: TGTGCCAGCAGCTTGTCCAACAGGGGGATATTTTACGAGCAGTACTTC. Translated: CASSLSNRGIFYEQYF.

The genes are TRBV14 and TRBJ2-7; TRBD1 matches at 7 bases. V lost 4 bases to trimming and J lost 6 bases; unmatched junction nucleotides: 9. The CDR3 length is 14 residues. Germline values: CDR1 SGHDN, CDR2 FVKESK. CDR3 DNA: TGTGCCAGCAGCCCCTGGACAGGAATGGGCGAGCAGTACTTC. Translation: CASSPWTGMGEQYF. Variable domain in full (rest from reference TRBV14 and TRBJ2-7): EAGVTQFPSHSVIEKGQTVTLRCDPISGHDNLYWYRRVMGKEIKFLLHFVKESKQDESGMPNNRFLAERTGGTYSTLKVQPAELEDSGVYFCASSPWTGMGEQYFGPGTRLTVT.

The sample holds a few counts of this clone. The rearrangement links TRBV5-4 to TRBJ2-7; no definite D call. The CDR3 length is 15 residues. Germline-derived CDR1 and CDR2 are SGHNT and YYREEE (reference sequence). The germline V and J ends were trimmed by 3 bases and 5 bases, with 18 bases remaining between them. The CDR3 is CASSSEWDGLDEQYF. The CDR3 nucleotides read TGTGCCAGCAGCTCCGAATGGGATGGGCTAGACGAGCAGTACTTC.

V gene TRBV13 combines with J gene TRBJ1-1; D is unclear. Germline V CDR1 and CDR2: PRHDT, FYEKMQ (reference sequence). The CDR3 is 12 residues long. V was shortened by 5 bases and J by 5 bases, with 9 bases between the two germline ends. This CDR3 is CASSRSGTEAFF. The CDR3 region has the DNA TGTGCCAGCAGCCGAAGCGGGACTGAAGCTTTCTTT.

The chain recombines TRBV14 with TRBJ2-7; 10 bases fit TRBD2. CDR3 length: 15 amino acids. CDR1 SGHDN and CDR2 FVKESK come from the germline V gene. V was pared by 0 bases and J by 2 bases, with 1 base of the junction left unmatched. DNA of the CDR3: TGTGCCAGCAGCCAAGAACTAGCGGGGCCCTACGAGCAGTACTTC. Encoded protein: CASSQELAGPYEQYF.

The V and J genes are TRBV5-1 and TRBJ2-7; D call uncertain. There are 15 residues in the CDR3. Trimming pared 0 bases from V and 0 bases from J, leaving 10 bases between. Germline assignment: CDR1 SGHRS and CDR2 YFSETQ. The CDR3 region is CASSLVMGLSYEQYF. CDR3 bases: TGCGCCAGCAGCTTGGTAATGGGCCTCTCCTACGAGCAGTACTTC.

The chain has TRBV29-1 and TRBJ2-1, with TRBD1 matching 7 bases. Germline V CDR1 and CDR2: SQVTM, ANQGSEA. This CDR3 region has 14 residues. Trimming cost V 5 bases and J 2 bases; bases outside gene matches: 6. CDR3: CSVQGGQTYNEQFF. The CDR3 DNA reads as TGCAGCGTTCAAGGGGGACAGACCTACAATGAGCAGTTCTTC.

The rearrangement joins TRBV5-1 to TRBJ2-3; 7 bases agree with TRBD1. This CDR3 is 16 amino acids long. CDR1 and CDR2 from the germline V gene are SGHRS and YFSETQ. V gave up 4 bases and J gave up 2 bases; unmatched junction bases: 10. CDR3 nucleotide sequence: TGCGCCAGCAGCCTAGGCCCGGGACAGTACACAGATACGCAGTATTTT. Translation: CASSLGPGQYTDTQYF.

This chain joins TRBV18 and TRBJ1-2; D is uncertain. From germline, CDR1 is KGHSH and CDR2 LQKENI. This CDR3 region has 14 residues. V was shortened by 5 bases and J by 7 bases, with 17 bases between the two germline ends. CDR3 loop: CASSSTATEGGYTF. CDR3 in DNA: TGTGCCAGCTCATCAACTGCAACCGAGGGTGGCTACACCTTC.

The sample holds a few counts of this clone. J is TRBJ1-4 and V is TRBV11-2; D unresolved. Germline V gene data show CDR1 as SGHAT and CDR2 as FQNNGV. The V and J ends lost 5 bases and 5 bases respectively, with 9 bases between them. The length of the CDR3 is 13 residues. DNA of the CDR3: TGTGCCAGCAGCCGTTCCTTAAATGAAAAACTGTTTTTT. It encodes CASSRSLNEKLFF.

This clone occurred a few times. The gene calls are TRBV7-9 and TRBJ1-1; the D is unclear. CDR1 is SEHNR, CDR2 FQNEAQ, per germline (reference sequence). CDR3 length: 10 residues. V was shortened by 5 bases and J by 8 bases, with 6 bases between the two germline ends. The CDR3 DNA follows: TGTGCCAGCAGCACAACCGAAGCTTTCTTT. It yields the protein CASSTTEAFF.

This sequence joins TRBV19 and TRBJ1-2; 8 bases are shared with TRBD1. CDR1 is LNHDA, CDR2 SQIVND, per germline (reference sequence). The CDR3 is 15 residues long. V was pared by 8 bases and J by 0 bases, with 8 bases of the junction left unmatched. CDR3 DNA: TGTGCCAGTTGCTCGTGGGACAGGCCTAACTATGGCTACACCTTC. Protein: CASCSWDRPNYGYTF. Based on the CDR3 plus reference TRBV19 and TRBJ1-2, the full variable domain is DGGITQSPKYLFRKEGQNVTLSCEQNLNHDAMYWYRQDPGQGLRLIYYSQIVNDFQKGDIAEGYSVSREKKESFPLTVTSAQKNPTAFYLCASCSWDRPNYGYTFGSGTRLTVV.

This sequence joins TRBV10-3 and TRBJ2-3; 8 nucleotides agree with TRBD1. The CDR3 runs to 15 residues. V trimming: 0 bases; J trimming: 3 bases; junction bases outside the gene matches: 2. Germline-derived CDR1 and CDR2 are ENHRY and SYGVKD. CDR3 amino acids: CAISESRTGTDTQYF. In DNA, the CDR3 is TGTGCCATCAGTGAGTCGAGGACAGGGACAGATACGCAGTATTTT.

The chain is built from TRBV6-4 and TRBJ2-3; TRBD2 matches 11 bases. The CDR3 sequence is 16 residues long. The germline V gene has CDR1 MRHNA and CDR2 SNTAGT. The ends lost 1 base at V and 4 bases at J; junction bases unmatched: 4. In DNA form, the CDR3 reads TGTGCCAGCAGTGACTTAGCGGGGGGGCAGTCAGATACGCAGTATTTT. Translation: CASSDLAGGQSDTQYF.

The chain has TRBV13 and TRBJ1-6; D is ambiguous. The V gene's germline CDR1 is PRHDT and CDR2 FYEKMQ (reference sequence). The CDR3 length is 14 residues. V lost 0 bases to trimming and J lost 6 bases, with 6 bases between them. The CDR3 DNA is TGTGCCAGCAGCTTAGGAAAGATTAATTCACCCCTCCACTTT. It specifies CASSLGKINSPLHF.

The genes are TRBV11-2 and TRBJ2-3, with D perhaps matching TRBD1 or TRBD2 (5 bases each). This CDR3 is built from 17 residues. Between the trimmed V and J ends, which lost 1 base and 0 bases, there was a span of 14 bases. The germline CDR1 and CDR2 sequences are SGHAT and FQNNGV. The CDR3 DNA is TGTGCCAGCAGCTTAGGACGGGGCCTGAAAAGCACAGATACGCAGTATTTT. It translates to CASSLGRGLKSTDTQYF.

This chain joins TRBV10-2 and TRBJ2-1, with 7 bases matching TRBD2. Germline V gives CDR1 WSHSY, CDR2 SAAADI. The CDR3 is 16 amino acids. V was pared by 3 bases and J by 5 bases, with 10 bases of the junction left unmatched. CDR3 DNA: TGCGCCAGCAGTGATCGCTACCGCGGGGGAAACAATGAGCAGTTCTTC. Its translation: CASSDRYRGGNNEQFF.

This CDR3 reads CASSPNDRVGYGYTF. The CDR3 nucleotides read TGTGCCAGCAGCCCCAACGACAGAGTAGGCTATGGCTACACCTTC. The chain is built from TRBV9 and TRBJ1-2; the D gene is possibly TRBD1 (5 bases). There are 15 residues in the CDR3. Trimming shortened V by 4 bases and J by 4 bases, and 17 bases separated the two germline ends. The germline CDR1 and CDR2 sequences are SGDLS and YYNGEE. Complete variable domain (other parts from reference TRBV9 and TRBJ1-2): DSGVTQTPKHLITATGQRVTLRCSPRSGDLSVYWYQQSLDQGLQFLIQYYNGEERAKGNILERFSAQQFPDLHSELNLSSLELGDSALYFCASSPNDRVGYGYTFGSGTRLTVV.

The chain uses TRBV2 and TRBJ1-1; TRBD1 matches at 9 bases. J gave up 7 bases and V 3 bases, and 9 bases lay outside the gene matches. This CDR3 is built from 15 residues. CDR1 and CDR2 from the germline V gene are SNHLY and FYNNEI. The CDR3 protein is CASSDARDRVGEAFF. The CDR3 nucleotides are TGTGCCAGCAGTGACGCGAGGGACAGGGTGGGTGAAGCTTTCTTT.